Each of the 8 T cell receptor beta chains below was sequenced from the same sample in a study of cytomegalovirus exposure and HLA in healthy donors. 60 Vbeta and 13 Jbeta primers were used in PCR. The assay was immunoSEQ multiplex PCR, and TCRdb's table has in-frame clones only and misses some. The sample records more than 55,000 clones, 83% being singletons. Material for sequencing was PBMCs. The receptors come from a man younger than 40 in good health and CMV-seronegative.

This rearrangement joins TRBV27 to TRBJ2-7; 10 positions agree with TRBD1. Germline V gene lookup returns CDR1 MNHEY and CDR2 SMNVEV (reference sequence). Trimming cost V 6 bases and J 3 bases; bases outside gene matches: 8. The CDR3 runs 15 residues. The CDR3 nucleotides are TGTGCCAGCAGCTCCCCGGGACAGGGGTACTACGAGCAGTACTTC. Translated, it gives CASSSPGQGYYEQYF.

The chain joins TRBV21-1 to TRBJ2-5; the listed D gene, TRBD2, was not tested against the DNA. TRBV21-1 is recorded as a pseudogene. There are 15 residues in the CDR3. CDR3 sequence reads: CASSRPGRGMETQYF. The CDR3 DNA sequence: TGTGCCAGCAGCAGGCCCGGGCGGGGGATGGAGACCCAGTACTTC.

The chain couples TRBV7-2 to TRBJ2-7, with TRBD1 identical over 8 bases. This CDR3 contains 14 residues. V shed 3 bases and J 3 bases; nucleotides not matched to a gene: 4. Germline lookup yields CDR1 SGHTA and CDR2 FQGNSA. The CDR3 protein is CASSFAQGVYEQYF. The CDR3 nucleotides read TGTGCCAGCAGCTTTGCACAGGGGGTCTACGAGCAGTACTTC.

This sequence joins TRBV5-1 and TRBJ2-5, with TRBD1 identical over 8 bases. The V and J ends lost 5 bases and 4 bases, in that order; junction bases with no gene match: 7. From germline, CDR1 is SGHRS and CDR2 YFSETQ. This CDR3 region has 14 residues. CDR3 sequence (DNA): TGCGCCAGCAGAGCCGGGACAGGCCCAGAGACCCAGTACTTC. Its translation: CASRAGTGPETQYF. Supplemented by reference TRBV5-1 and TRBJ2-5, the full variable domain reads KAGVTQTPRYLIKTRGQQVTLSCSPISGHRSVSWYQQTPGQGLQFLFEYFSETQRNKGNFPGRFSGRQFSNSRSEMNVSTLELGDSALYLCASRAGTGPETQYFGPGTRLLVL.

The chain couples TRBV9 to TRBJ2-7, with D perhaps matching TRBD1 (5 bases). The germline V gene has CDR1 SGDLS and CDR2 YYNGEE. Trimming shortened V by 1 base and J by 3 bases, and 14 bases separated the two germline ends. The CDR3 is 15 amino acids. The CDR3 region is CASSVQGSWGYEQYF. Written as DNA, the CDR3 is TGTGCCAGCAGCGTACAGGGTAGTTGGGGCTACGAGCAGTACTTC.

The chain combines TRBV7-2 with TRBJ2-7, with 7 bases fitting TRBD1. In germline, CDR1 is SGHTA, CDR2 FQGNSA. The V segment lost 3 bases and the J segment 4 bases; nucleotides outside the gene matches: 6. CDR3 length: 14 residues. The CDR3 DNA reads TGTGCCAGCAGCTTGGCGGACAGGACTTACGAGCAGTACTTC. Translating gives CASSLADRTYEQYF.

The chain joins TRBV7-2 to TRBJ2-5; 9 bases match TRBD2. The J call may be wrong; the DNA end is better matched by TRBJ2-7. CDR1 and CDR2 from the germline V gene are SGHTA and FQGNSA. The CDR3 sequence is 15 residues long. CDR3 sequence: CASSLSGRSSYEQYF. DNA for the CDR3: TGTGCCAGCAGCTTGAGCGGGAGGAGCTCCTACGAGCAGTACTTC.

The chain couples TRBV27 to TRBJ1-5; possible D gene TRBD1, 6 bases. V shed 2 bases and J shed 6 bases, with 11 bases lying between them. There are 14 residues in the CDR3. Per the germline V gene, CDR1 is MNHEY and CDR2 is SMNVEV (reference sequence). The chain's CDR3 is CASSLLQGTQPQHF. CDR3 in DNA: TGTGCCAGCAGTTTACTTCAGGGGACTCAGCCCCAGCATTTT.